The entry below describes one TCR beta chain. The read terminates 3 residues ahead of where the CDR3 ends, so the germline J gene completes it. Related graft donors supplied nonmyeloablative bone marrow transplants, and mixed chimerism was transient. Some clones are missing from TCRdb's copy, which holds only in-frame ones; the method was immunoSEQ multiplex PCR. This sample's table reports some 30,000 clones. These data belong to a study of Tregs in tolerant kidney transplant recipients. Germline CDR1 SEHNR, CDR2 FQNEAQ (reference sequence). Trimming removed 5 bases from V and 0 bases from J, with 5 bases in between. This CDR3 is 14 amino acids long.

The V and J genes are TRBV7-9 and TRBJ2-6, with D hard to call. The origin of this receptor is a human patient who received a combined kidney and bone marrow transplant. Some T cells may be the graft donor's. Source: CD4+ T cells from blood (PBMCs), taken 24 months after the transplant. The CDR3 protein is CASSHFSGANVLTF. The sequenced CDR3 bases are TGTGCCAGCAGCCACTTCTCTGGGGCCAACGTC.